Detailed here is one T cell receptor beta chain. These data originate in a study of T cell changes during pregnancy in multiple sclerosis. Only in-frame clones appear in the TCRdb table, and some are missing; sequencing was by immunoSEQ multiplex PCR. The sample carries 88,000 or so clones, about 91% recorded once. The clonotype comes from a female donor with multiple sclerosis, enrolled in a pregnancy study. The sequencing used peripheral blood, collected before pregnancy.

DNA of the CDR3: TGTGCCAGCAGTGGGAGTGATCATCCCTGGGGCACAGATACGCAGTATTTT. Protein product: CASSGSDHPWGTDTQYF. The chain couples TRBV6-1 to TRBJ2-3, with no clear D. In germline, CDR1 is MNHNS, CDR2 SASEGT. The CDR3 has 17 amino acids. V gave up 4 bases and J gave up 1 base, with 18 bases separating them.